The 18 T cell receptor beta chains in this list originate from one sample, sequenced in a study of OX40 agonist ivuxolimab in advanced cancers. Profiled with immunoSEQ multiplex PCR; TCRdb holds only in-frame clones, not every one. The table records around 77,000 clones, 75% to 90% of them present only once. Sequenced here: CD4+ or CD8+ T cells sorted from blood, sampled in a trial of the OX40 agonist ivuxolimab. All receptors derive from an adult with an advanced solid tumor such as melanoma, head and neck, liver or kidney cancer.

The chain couples TRBV7-8 to TRBJ2-3; possible D gene TRBD2, 7 bases. This CDR3 has 15 amino acids. Trimming shortened V by 5 bases and J by 4 bases, and 16 bases separated the two germline ends. The germline CDR1 and CDR2 sequences are SGHVS and FQNEAQ. CDR3 in DNA: TGTGCCAGCAGCACTACGGGGGGCGGGGCAGATACGCAGTATTTT. This translates into CASSTTGGGADTQYF.

The chain is built from TRBV6-5 and TRBJ2-1, with D maybe TRBD2 (6 bases). This CDR3 comprises 13 residues. Germline values: CDR1 MNHEY, CDR2 SVGAGI. Trimming removed 2 bases at V and 7 bases at J, with 9 bases between. The CDR3 coding sequence is TGTGCCAGCAGTTACATGCTAGCGAATGAGCAGTTCTTC. Residues: CASSYMLANEQFF.

The rearrangement uses TRBV2 and TRBJ2-2; possibly TRBD1 for D (6 bases). Germline lookup yields CDR1 SNHLY and CDR2 FYNNEI. CDR3 size: 15 residues. V was clipped by 7 bases and J by 1 base, with 13 bases between them. The CDR3 nucleotides are TGTGCCAGCAACGGCAAAGGGGGGAACACCGGGGAGCTGTTTTTT. As protein: CASNGKGGNTGELFF.

The V call is TRBV5-1, the J call TRBJ2-5; tentatively, D is TRBD2 (5 bases). TRBJ2-7 explains the end of the DNA better; the J call may be wrong. Germline CDR1 and CDR2: SGHRS and YFSETQ. CDR3 length: 14 amino acids. The CDR3 loop is CASSDSGGYDEQYF. Written as DNA, the CDR3 is TGCGCCAGCAGCGACTCGGGCGGGTACGACGAGCAGTACTTC.

The chain couples TRBV6-6 to TRBJ2-5; TRBD2 might be the D (5 bases). CDR1 and CDR2 from the germline V gene are MNHNY and SVGAGI (reference sequence). The CDR3 spans 16 residues. Trimming pared 3 bases from V and 9 bases from J, leaving 23 bases between. The CDR3 DNA is TGTGCCAGCAGTTATGGGCTAGCTGATTCTAGTGGGGCCCAGTACTTC. This codes for CASSYGLADSSGAQYF.

The chain joins TRBV10-3 to TRBJ2-5, with 10 bases identical to TRBD2. The CDR3 extends over 16 amino acids. The ends lost 1 base at V and 1 base at J; junction bases unmatched: 3. Looked up from germline, CDR1 is ENHRY and CDR2 is SYGVKD. The CDR3, as DNA: TGTGCCATCAGTGAGTACCTAGCGGGGGCCCAAGAGACCCAGTACTTC. This sequence encodes CAISEYLAGAQETQYF.

The chain has TRBV30 and TRBJ2-7; 7 bases line up with TRBD1. V lost 0 bases to trimming and J lost 5 bases; unmatched junction nucleotides: 10. Germline values: CDR1 GTSNPN, CDR2 SVGIG (reference sequence). The CDR3 is made up of 15 amino acids. This chain's CDR3 is CAWSVNGQVRDEQYF. In DNA form, the CDR3 reads TGTGCCTGGAGTGTAAACGGACAGGTTAGGGACGAGCAGTACTTC.

This clone is a singleton in its sample. The chain carries TRBV27 and TRBJ2-7; TRBD2 matches 7 bases. After removal of 6 bases from V and 0 bases from J, the junction contained 5 bases not matched to a gene. CDR1 and CDR2 (germline): MNHEY, SMNVEV (reference sequence). This CDR3 is 14 amino acids long. The CDR3 DNA sequence: TGTGCCAGCAGGAGCGGGGTGTCCTCCTACGAGCAGTACTTC. Its protein is CASRSGVSSYEQYF.

The gene calls are TRBV9 and TRBJ2-7, with a tentative D call TRBD1 (5 bases). The CDR3 has 13 amino acids. Trimming left V 0 bases short and J 7 bases short, with 11 bases between. Germline-derived CDR1 and CDR2 are SGDLS and YYNGEE. In DNA, the CDR3 is TGTGCCAGCAGCGTAGATGGGGCGTGGGAGCAGTACTTC. As protein: CASSVDGAWEQYF.

V usage is TRBV7-3 and J usage is TRBJ2-5, with 13 bases that match TRBD2. CDR1 is SGHTA, CDR2 FQGTGA, per germline. The junction had 5 bases not matched to a gene; V was cut back by 2 bases and J by 11 bases. The CDR3 has 14 residues. CDR3 region: CASSLGTSGALQYF. The CDR3 bases are TGTGCCAGCAGCTTAGGGACTAGCGGGGCTCTTCAGTACTTC.

The gene calls are TRBV5-1 and TRBJ1-5; D is perhaps TRBD1 (6 bases). V lost 4 bases to trimming and J lost 4 bases, with 9 bases between them. The CDR3 contains 13 residues. Germline CDR1 and CDR2: SGHRS and YFSETQ. The CDR3 protein is CASSPTGNQPQHF. CDR3 nucleotide sequence: TGCGCCAGCAGCCCAACAGGGAATCAGCCCCAGCATTTT.

J is TRBJ2-3 and V is TRBV11-2; possibly TRBD1 for D (6 bases). Trimming took off 5 bases at V and 6 bases at J, with 15 bases between the two ends. Germline lookup yields CDR1 SGHAT and CDR2 FQNNGV. The CDR3 length is 14 residues. The CDR3 region has the DNA TGTGCCAGCAGCACCGGACAGCCGCGGGATACGCAGTATTTT. Its translation: CASSTGQPRDTQYF.

The genes are TRBV6-6 and TRBJ1-4; 7 bases line up with TRBD1. This CDR3 has 16 residues. The V gene's germline CDR1 is MNHNY and CDR2 SVGAGI (reference sequence). Unmatched junction bases numbered 5, after V lost 2 bases and J lost 2 bases. CDR3 sequence reads: CASSYPEGQTNEKLFF. The CDR3 DNA reads TGTGCCAGCAGTTACCCCGAGGGACAGACTAATGAAAAACTGTTTTTT.

This chain's CDR3 is CASSPPAHLGTQYF. Here the CDR3 DNA reads TGTGCCAGCTCACCACCGGCCCACTTGGGGACCCAGTACTTC. The chain carries TRBV18 and TRBJ2-5, with D unclear. The CDR3 consists of 14 residues. V was pared by 0 bases and J by 7 bases, with 12 bases between. Germline assignment: CDR1 KGHSH and CDR2 LQKENI.

This chain joins TRBV10-3 and TRBJ2-7, with 9 bases fitting TRBD2. Germline CDR1 ENHRY, CDR2 SYGVKD. Unmatched junction bases numbered 4, after V lost 2 bases and J lost 2 bases. The CDR3 extends over 15 amino acids. The chain's CDR3 is CAISEAGGPAYEQYF. CDR3 coding DNA: TGTGCCATCAGTGAGGCGGGAGGGCCCGCCTACGAGCAGTACTTC.

The V call is TRBV9, the J call TRBJ2-6; unclear D gene. Trimming pared 1 base from V and 1 base from J, leaving 6 bases between. CDR1 is SGDLS, CDR2 YYNGEE, per germline. This CDR3 region has 15 residues. The CDR3 sequence is CASSVQVSGANVLTF. The DNA for the CDR3 is TGTGCCAGCAGCGTACAGGTTTCTGGGGCCAACGTCCTGACTTTC.

The V call is TRBV27, the J call TRBJ1-5; D unclear. Germline CDR1 reads MNHEY; CDR2 reads SMNVEV (reference sequence). The V gene lost 2 bases and the J gene lost 8 bases, with 7 bases spanning the gap. This CDR3 region has 12 residues. CDR3 in amino acids: CASSLIGEPQHF. The CDR3 region has the DNA TGTGCCAGCAGTTTAATAGGTGAGCCCCAGCATTTT.

This clone has more than one count but fewer than ten. The V and J genes are TRBV1 and TRBJ1-1. TRBV1 is assigned pseudogene status. The CDR3 extends over 12 amino acids. The CDR3, as DNA: TGCACCAGCAGCCTTAGACTCACTGAAGCTTTCTTT. Translation: CTSSLRLTEAFF.